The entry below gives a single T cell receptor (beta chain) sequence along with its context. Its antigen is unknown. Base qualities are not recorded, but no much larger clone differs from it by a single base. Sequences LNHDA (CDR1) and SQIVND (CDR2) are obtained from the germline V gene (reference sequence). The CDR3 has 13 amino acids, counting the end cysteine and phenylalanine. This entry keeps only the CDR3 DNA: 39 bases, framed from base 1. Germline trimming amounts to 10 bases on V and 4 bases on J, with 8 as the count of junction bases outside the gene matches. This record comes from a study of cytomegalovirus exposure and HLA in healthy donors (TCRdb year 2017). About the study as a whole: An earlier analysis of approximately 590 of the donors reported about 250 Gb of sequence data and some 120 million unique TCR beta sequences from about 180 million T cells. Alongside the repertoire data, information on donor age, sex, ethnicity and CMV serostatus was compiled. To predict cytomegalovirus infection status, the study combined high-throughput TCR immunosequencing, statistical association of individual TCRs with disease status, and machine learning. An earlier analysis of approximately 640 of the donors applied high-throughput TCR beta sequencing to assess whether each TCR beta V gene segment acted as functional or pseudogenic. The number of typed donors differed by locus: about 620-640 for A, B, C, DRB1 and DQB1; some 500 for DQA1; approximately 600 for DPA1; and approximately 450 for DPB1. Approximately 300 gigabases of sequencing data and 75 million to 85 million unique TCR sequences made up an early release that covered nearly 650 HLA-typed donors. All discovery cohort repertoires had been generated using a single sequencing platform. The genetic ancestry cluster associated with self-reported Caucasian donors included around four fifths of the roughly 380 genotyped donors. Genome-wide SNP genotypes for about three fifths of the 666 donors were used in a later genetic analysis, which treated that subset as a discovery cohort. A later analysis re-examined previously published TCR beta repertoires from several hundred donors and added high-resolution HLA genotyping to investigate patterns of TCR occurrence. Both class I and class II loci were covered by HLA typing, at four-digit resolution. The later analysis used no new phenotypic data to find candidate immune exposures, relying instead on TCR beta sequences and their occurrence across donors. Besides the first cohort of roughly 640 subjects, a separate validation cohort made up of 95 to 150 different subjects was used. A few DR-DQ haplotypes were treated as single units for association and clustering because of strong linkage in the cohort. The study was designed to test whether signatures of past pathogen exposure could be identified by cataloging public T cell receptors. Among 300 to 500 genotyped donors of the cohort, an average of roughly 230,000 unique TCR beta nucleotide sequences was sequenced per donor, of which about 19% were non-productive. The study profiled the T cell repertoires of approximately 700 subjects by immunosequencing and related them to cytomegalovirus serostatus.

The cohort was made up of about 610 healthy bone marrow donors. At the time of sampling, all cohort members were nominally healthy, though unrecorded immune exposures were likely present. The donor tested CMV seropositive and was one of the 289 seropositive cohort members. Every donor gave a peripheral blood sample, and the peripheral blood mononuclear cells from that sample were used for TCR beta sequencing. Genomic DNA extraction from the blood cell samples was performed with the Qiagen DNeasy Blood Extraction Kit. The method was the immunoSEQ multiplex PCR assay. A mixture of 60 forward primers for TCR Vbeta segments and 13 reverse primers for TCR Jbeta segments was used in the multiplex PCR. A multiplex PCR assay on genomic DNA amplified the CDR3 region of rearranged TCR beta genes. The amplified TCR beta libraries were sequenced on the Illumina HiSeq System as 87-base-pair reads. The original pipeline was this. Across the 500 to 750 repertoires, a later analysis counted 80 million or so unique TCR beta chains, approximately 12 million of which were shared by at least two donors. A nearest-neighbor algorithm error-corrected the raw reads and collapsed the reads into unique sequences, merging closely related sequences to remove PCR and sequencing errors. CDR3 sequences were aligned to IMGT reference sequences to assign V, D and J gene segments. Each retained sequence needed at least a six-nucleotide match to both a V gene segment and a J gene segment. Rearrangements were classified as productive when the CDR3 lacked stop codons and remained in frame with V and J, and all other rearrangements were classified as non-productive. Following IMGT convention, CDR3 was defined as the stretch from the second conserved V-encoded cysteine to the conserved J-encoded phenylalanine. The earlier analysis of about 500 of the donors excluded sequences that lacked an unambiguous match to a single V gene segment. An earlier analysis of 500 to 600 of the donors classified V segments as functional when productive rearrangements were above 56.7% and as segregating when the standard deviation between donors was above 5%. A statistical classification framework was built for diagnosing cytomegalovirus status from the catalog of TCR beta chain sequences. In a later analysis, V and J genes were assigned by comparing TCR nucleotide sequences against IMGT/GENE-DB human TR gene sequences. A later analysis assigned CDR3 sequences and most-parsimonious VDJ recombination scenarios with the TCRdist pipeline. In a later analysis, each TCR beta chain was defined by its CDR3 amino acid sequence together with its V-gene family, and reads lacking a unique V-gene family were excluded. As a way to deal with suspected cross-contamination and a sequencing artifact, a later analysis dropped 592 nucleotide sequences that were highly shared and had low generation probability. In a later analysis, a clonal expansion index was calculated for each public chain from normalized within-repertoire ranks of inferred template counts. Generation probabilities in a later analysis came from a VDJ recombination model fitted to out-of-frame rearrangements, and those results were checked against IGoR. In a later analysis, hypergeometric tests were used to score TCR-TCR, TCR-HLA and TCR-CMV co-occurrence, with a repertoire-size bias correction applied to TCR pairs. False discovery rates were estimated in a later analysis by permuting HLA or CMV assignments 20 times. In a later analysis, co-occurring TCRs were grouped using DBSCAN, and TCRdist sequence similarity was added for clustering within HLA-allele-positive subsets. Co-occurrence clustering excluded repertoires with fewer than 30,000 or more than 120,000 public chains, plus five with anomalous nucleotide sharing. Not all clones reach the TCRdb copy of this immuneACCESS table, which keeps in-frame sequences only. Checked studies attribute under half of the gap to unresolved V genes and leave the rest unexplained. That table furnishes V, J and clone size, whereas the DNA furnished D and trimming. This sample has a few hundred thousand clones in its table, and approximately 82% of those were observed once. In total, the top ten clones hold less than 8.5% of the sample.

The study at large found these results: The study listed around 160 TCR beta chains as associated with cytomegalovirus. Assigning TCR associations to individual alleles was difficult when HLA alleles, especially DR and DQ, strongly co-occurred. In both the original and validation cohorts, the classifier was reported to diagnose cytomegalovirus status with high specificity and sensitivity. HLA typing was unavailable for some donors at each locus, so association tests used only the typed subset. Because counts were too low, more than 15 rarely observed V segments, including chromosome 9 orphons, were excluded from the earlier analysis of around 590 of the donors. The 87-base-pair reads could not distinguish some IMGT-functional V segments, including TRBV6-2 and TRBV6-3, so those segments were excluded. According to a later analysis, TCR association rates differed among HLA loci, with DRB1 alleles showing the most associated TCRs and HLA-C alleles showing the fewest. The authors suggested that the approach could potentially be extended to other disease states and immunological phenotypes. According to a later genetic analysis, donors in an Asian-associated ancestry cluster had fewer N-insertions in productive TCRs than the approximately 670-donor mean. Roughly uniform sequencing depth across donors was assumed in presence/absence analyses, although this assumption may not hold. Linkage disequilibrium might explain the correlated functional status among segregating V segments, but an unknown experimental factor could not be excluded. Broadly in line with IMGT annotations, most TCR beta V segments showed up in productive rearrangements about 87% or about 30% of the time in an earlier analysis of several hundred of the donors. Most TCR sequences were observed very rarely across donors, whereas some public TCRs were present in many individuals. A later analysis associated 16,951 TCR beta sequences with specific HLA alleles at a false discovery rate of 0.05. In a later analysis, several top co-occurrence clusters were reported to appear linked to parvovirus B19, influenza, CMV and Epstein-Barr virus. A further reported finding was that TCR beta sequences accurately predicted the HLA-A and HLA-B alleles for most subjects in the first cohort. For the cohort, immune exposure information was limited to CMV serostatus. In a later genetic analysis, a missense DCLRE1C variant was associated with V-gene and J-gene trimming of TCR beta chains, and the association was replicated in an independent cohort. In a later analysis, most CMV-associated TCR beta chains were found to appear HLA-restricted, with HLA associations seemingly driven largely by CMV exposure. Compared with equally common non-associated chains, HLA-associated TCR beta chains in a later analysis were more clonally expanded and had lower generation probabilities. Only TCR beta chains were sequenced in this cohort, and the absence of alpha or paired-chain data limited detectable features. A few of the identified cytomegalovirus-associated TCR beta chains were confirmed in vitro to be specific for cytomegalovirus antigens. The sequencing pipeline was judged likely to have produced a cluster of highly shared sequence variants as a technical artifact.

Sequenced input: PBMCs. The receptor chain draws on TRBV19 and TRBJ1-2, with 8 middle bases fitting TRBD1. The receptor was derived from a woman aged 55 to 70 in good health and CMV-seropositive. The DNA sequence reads TGTGCCACGACCTGGGACAGGAGCTATGGCTACACCTTC. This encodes CATTWDRSYGYTF. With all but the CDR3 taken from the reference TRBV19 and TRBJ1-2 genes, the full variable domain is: DGGITQSPKYLFRKEGQNVTLSCEQNLNHDAMYWYRQDPGQGLRLIYYSQIVNDFQKGDIAEGYSVSREKKESFPLTVTSAQKNPTAFYLCATTWDRSYGYTFGSGTRLTVV.